This T cell receptor beta chain comes out of a study of CD8+ T cells in alopecia areata. V dropped 4 bases and J dropped 2 bases, with 18 bases sitting between them. This CDR3 is built from 15 residues. Germline V gives CDR1 SQVTM, CDR2 ANQGSEA. It was cDNA, reverse transcribed from extracted RNA, that served as the sequencing template. Sequencing was performed with immunoSEQ multiplex PCR; in TCRdb, only in-frame clones are kept and a portion is missing. The table shows 150,000 or so clones, with approximately 65% occurring only once. Specified treatment: oral pan-JAK inhibitor, 5-10 mg twice daily. Alopecia areata patients provided lesional scalp punch biopsies and peripheral blood.

Specimen: CD4+ T cells sorted from blood, collected at week 4, from a patient treated with tofacitinib. The clonotype was recovered from a human donor with alopecia areata. The chain carries TRBV29-1 and TRBJ2-7, with D perhaps TRBD2 (6 bases). This CDR3 is CSVGGGGGGAYEQYF. The CDR3 DNA is TGCAGCGTTGGAGGTGGAGGCGGCGGGGCCTACGAGCAGTACTTC.